This TCR beta chain was identified during a study of blood T cells in healthy people across ages. The CDR3 is 14 residues long. V was cut by 4 bases and J by 1 base, with 9 bases left in between. The use of a sample-barcoded 5' primer and a J-beta primer mix characterized a second PCR of about 7 to 12 cycles. TCRdb independently ran MiXCR on the 5' RACE reads; one entry per CDR3 protein. The sample has about 1 million distinct CDR3 sequences; 40% to 50% are singletons. This receptor was taken from a woman between 55 and 75 years old in good health. What was sequenced was blood. The chain is built from TRBV12-3 or TRBV12-4 and TRBJ2-3; D not resolved. The CDR3 DNA sequence: TGTGCCAGCAGTTGTGGCAGTCGCACAGATACGCAGTATTTT. Translating gives CASSCGSRTDTQYF.